The 3 T cell receptor beta chains below were found in one sample sequenced in a study of identical twins. TCRdb itself ran the 5' RACE reads through MiXCR, one entry per CDR3 protein. The table shows hundreds of thousands of distinct CDR3 sequences, with around 8.6% occurring only once. The same sample was also used in a study of yellow fever vaccine responses in identical twins.

What was sequenced was PBMCs. Receptor source: a woman aged 18-29 years in good health.

In its sample, this clonotype was seen a few times. The chain recombines TRBV7-8 with TRBJ2-5, with 13 bases fitting TRBD2. Germline V lookup: CDR1 SGHVS, CDR2 FQNEAQ. This CDR3 has 16 amino acids. V shed 5 bases and J 2 bases; nucleotides not matched to a gene: 5. CDR3 sequence: CASSALAGGPQETQYF. The CDR3 DNA reads TGTGCCAGCAGCGCACTAGCGGGGGGGCCTCAAGAGACCCAGTACTTC. The complete variable domain, with remaining parts taken from reference TRBV7-8 and TRBJ2-5, reads GAGVSQSPRYKVAKRGQDVALRCDPISGHVSLFWYQQALGQGPEFLTYFQNEAQLDKSGLPSDRFFAERPEGSVSTLKIQRTQQEDSAVYLCASSALAGGPQETQYFGPGTRLLVL.

This chain links TRBV21-1 with TRBJ1-2. TRBV21-1 is recorded as a pseudogene. The CDR3 has 15 residues. The CDR3: CASSKAKGWVYGYTF. CDR3 coding DNA: TGTGCCAGCAGCAAAGCAAAGGGCTGGGTCTATGGCTACACCTTC.

The chain has TRBV7-9 and TRBJ2-1; D is undetermined. The CDR3 covers 14 residues. The V gene lost 5 bases and the J gene lost 1 base, with 9 bases spanning the gap. Germline CDR1 and CDR2: SEHNR and FQNEAQ (reference sequence). The CDR3 DNA sequence: TGTGCCAGCAGCGGGGAACTGTCCTACAATGAGCAGTTCTTC. This encodes CASSGELSYNEQFF.